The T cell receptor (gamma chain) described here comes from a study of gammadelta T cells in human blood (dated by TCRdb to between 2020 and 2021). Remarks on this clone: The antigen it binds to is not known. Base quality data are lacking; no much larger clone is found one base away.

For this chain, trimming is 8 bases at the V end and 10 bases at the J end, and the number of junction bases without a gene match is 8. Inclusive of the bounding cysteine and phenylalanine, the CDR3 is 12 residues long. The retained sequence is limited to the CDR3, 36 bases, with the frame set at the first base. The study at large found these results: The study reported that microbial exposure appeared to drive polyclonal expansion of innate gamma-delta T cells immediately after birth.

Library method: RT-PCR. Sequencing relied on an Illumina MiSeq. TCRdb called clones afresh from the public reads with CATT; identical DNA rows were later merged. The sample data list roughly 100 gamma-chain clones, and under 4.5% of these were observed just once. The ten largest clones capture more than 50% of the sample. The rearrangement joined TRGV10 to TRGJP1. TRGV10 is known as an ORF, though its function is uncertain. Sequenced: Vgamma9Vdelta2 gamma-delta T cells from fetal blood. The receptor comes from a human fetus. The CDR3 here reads CAAWDRPWFKIF. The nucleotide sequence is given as TGTGCTGCGTGGGACCGGCCTTGGTTCAAGATATTT.